The clone carrying this T cell receptor (beta chain) was seen only a few times. The target antigen is unknown. The data belong to a study of T cells after yellow fever vaccination. Overall study: Fractions of limited cellularity were prepared by means of SMART-Seq v4 Ultra Low Input.

The length of the CDR3 is 15 residues. CDR1 is MNHEY and CDR2 is SVGAGI in the germline V gene. V dropped 3 bases and J dropped 5 bases, with 13 bases sitting between them. Study results and limitations: The secondary T-cell response peaked on day 5, not day 15, but was weaker. Clonotypes appearing in both CD4 and CD8 compartments existed, and their share was small. Reappearance after the booster was seen for most primary-vaccination clones, at around 95% CD4 and 75% to 90% CD8.

Each CDR3 protein gets one entry after TCRdb re-called the 5' RACE reads with MiXCR. Here the sample spans about 69,000 distinct CDR3 sequences, 5% to 6.5% being singletons. Sample: CD4+ T cells sorted from PBMCs, taken less than 16 days after the first yellow fever vaccination. The receptor comes from a man between 18 and 29 years old who received the YFV17D yellow fever vaccine. The chain has TRBV6-5 and TRBJ1-4; perhaps TRBD1 as D (5 bases). This CDR3 is CASSYSRGTNEKLFF. The CDR3 DNA reads as TGTGCCAGCAGTTATTCTCGGGGCACCAATGAAAAACTGTTTTTT.